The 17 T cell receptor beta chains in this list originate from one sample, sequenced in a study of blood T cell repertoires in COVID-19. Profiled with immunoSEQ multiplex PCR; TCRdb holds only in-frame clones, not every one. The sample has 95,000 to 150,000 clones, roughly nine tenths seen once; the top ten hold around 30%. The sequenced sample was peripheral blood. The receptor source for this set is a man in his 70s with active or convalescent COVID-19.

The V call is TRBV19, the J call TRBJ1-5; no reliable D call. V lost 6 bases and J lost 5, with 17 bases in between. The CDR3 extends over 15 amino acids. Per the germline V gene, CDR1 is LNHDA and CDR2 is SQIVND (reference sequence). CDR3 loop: CASRTAANSHQPQHF. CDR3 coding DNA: TGTGCCAGTAGGACCGCCGCTAACAGTCATCAGCCCCAGCATTTT.

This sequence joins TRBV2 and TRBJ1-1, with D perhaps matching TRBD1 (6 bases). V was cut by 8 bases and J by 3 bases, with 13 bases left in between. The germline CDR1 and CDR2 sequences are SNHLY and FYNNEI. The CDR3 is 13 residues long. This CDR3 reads CASERRTDTEAFF. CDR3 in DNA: TGTGCCAGCGAGCGTAGGACAGACACTGAAGCTTTCTTT.

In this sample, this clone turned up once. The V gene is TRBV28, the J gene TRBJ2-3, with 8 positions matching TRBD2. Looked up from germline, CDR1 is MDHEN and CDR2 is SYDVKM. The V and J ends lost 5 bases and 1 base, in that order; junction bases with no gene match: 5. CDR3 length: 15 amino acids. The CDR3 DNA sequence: TGTGCCAGCAGTGGACTAGCCAAAGGCACAGATACGCAGTATTTT. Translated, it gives CASSGLAKGTDTQYF.

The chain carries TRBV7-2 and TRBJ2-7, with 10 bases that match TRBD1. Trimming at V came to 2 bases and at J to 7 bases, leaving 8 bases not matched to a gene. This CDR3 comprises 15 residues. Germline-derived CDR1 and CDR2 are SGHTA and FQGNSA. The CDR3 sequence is CASSLRQGATGEQYF. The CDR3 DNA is TGTGCCAGCAGCTTACGACAGGGGGCAACGGGGGAGCAGTACTTC.

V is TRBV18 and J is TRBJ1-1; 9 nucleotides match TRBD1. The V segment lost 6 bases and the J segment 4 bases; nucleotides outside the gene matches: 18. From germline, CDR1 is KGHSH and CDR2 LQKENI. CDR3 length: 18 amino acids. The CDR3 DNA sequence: TGTGCCAGCTCCCGGGGTCCTGGGACAGGGCCCACGAGCACTGAAGCTTTCTTT. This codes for CASSRGPGTGPTSTEAFF.

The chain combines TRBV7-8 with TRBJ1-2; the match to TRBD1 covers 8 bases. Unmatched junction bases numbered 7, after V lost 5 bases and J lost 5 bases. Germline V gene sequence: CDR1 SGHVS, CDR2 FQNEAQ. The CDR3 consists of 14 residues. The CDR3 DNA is TGTGCCAGCAGCCCCCGGGACAGGTCTTATGGCTACACCTTC. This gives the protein CASSPRDRSYGYTF.

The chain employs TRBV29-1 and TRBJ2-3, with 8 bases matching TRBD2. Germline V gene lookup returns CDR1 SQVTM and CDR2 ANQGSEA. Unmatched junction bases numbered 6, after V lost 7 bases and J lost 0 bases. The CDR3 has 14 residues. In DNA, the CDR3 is TGCAGCGGACGGGAGGGTTATAGCACAGATACGCAGTATTTT. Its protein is CSGREGYSTDTQYF.

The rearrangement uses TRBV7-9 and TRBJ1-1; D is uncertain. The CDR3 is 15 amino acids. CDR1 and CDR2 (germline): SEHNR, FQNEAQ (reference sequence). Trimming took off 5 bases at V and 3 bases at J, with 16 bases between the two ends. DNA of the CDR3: TGTGCCAGCAGCCTAGGTATTGGCAGTTACACTGAAGCTTTCTTT. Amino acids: CASSLGIGSYTEAFF.

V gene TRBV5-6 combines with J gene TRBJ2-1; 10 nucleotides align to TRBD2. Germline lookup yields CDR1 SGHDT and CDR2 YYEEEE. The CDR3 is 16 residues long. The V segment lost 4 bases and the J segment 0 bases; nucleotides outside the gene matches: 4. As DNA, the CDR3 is TGTGCCAGCAGCACCATAGCGGGAGGCTCCTACAATGAGCAGTTCTTC. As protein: CASSTIAGGSYNEQFF. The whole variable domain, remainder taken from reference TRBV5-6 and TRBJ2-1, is DAGVTQSPTHLIKTRGQQVTLRCSPKSGHDTVSWYQQALGQGPQFIFQYYEEEERQRGNFPDRFSGHQFPNYSSELNVNALLLGDSALYLCASSTIAGGSYNEQFFGPGTRLTVL.

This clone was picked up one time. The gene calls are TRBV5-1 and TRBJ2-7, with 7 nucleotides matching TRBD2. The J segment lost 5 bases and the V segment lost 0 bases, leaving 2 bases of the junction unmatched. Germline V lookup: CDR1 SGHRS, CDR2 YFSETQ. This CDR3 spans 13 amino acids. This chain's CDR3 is CASSLGGGDEQYF. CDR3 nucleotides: TGCGCCAGCAGCTTGGGTGGGGGGGACGAGCAGTACTTC.

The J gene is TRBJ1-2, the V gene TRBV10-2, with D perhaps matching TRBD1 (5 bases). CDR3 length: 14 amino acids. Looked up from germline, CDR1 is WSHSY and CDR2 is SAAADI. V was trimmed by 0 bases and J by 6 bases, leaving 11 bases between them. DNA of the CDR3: TGCGCCAGCAGTGAGTCGGGAGGGGAGGATGGCTACACCTTC. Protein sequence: CASSESGGEDGYTF.

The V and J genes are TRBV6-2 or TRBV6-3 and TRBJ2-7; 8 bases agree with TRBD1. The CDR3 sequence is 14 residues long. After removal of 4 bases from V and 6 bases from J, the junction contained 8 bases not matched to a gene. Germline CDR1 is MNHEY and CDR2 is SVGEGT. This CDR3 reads CASSSDRVALEQYF. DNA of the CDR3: TGTGCCAGCAGTTCGGACAGGGTTGCCCTCGAGCAGTACTTC.

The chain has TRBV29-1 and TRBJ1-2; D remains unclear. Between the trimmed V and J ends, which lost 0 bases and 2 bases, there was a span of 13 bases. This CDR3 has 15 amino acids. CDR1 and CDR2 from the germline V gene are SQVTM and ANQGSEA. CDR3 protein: CSVEDNRTPNYGYTF. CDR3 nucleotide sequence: TGCAGCGTTGAAGATAATAGGACTCCCAACTATGGCTACACCTTC.

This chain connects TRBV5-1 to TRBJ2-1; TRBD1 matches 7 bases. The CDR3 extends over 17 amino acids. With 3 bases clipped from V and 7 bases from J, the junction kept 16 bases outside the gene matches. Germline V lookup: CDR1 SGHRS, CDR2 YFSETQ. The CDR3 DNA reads TGCGCCAGCAGCTGGCCCACGACAGGGTTGGGTAAGAATGAGCAGTTCTTC. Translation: CASSWPTTGLGKNEQFF.

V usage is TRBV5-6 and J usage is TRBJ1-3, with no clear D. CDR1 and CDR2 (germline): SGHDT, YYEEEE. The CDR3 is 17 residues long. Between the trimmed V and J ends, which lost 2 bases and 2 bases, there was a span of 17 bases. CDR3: CASSFHDYAPTGNTIYF. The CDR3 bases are TGTGCCAGCAGCTTCCATGATTACGCGCCTACTGGAAACACCATATATTTT.

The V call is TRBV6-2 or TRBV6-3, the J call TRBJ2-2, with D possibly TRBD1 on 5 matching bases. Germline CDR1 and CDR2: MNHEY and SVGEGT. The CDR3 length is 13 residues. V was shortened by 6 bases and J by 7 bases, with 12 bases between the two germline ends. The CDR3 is CASSLGQFGELFF. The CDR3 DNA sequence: TGTGCCAGCAGCCTCGGACAATTCGGGGAGCTGTTTTTT.

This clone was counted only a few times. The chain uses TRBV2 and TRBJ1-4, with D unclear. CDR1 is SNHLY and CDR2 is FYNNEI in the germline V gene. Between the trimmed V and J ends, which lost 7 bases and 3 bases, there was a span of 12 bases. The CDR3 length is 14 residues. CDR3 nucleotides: TGTGCCAGCAAGATCGGGGAGTCTAATGAAAAACTGTTTTTT. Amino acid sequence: CASKIGESNEKLFF.